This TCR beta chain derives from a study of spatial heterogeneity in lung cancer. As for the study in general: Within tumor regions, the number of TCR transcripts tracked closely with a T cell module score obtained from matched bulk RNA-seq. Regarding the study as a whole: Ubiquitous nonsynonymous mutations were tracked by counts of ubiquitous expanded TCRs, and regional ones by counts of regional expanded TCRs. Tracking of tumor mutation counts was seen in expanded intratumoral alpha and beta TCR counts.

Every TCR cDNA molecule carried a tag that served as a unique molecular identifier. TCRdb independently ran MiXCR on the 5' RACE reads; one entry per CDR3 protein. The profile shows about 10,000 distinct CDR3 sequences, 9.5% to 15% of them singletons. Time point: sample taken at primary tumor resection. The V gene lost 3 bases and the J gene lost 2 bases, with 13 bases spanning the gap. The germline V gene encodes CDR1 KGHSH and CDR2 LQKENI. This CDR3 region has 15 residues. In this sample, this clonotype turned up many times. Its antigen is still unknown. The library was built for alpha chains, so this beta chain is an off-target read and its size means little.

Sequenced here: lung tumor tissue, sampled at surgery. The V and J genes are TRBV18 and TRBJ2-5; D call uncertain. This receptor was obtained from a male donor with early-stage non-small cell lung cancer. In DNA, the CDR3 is TGTGCCAGCTCACCTCTCCAAGGATCGCAAGAGACCCAGTACTTC. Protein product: CASSPLQGSQETQYF.